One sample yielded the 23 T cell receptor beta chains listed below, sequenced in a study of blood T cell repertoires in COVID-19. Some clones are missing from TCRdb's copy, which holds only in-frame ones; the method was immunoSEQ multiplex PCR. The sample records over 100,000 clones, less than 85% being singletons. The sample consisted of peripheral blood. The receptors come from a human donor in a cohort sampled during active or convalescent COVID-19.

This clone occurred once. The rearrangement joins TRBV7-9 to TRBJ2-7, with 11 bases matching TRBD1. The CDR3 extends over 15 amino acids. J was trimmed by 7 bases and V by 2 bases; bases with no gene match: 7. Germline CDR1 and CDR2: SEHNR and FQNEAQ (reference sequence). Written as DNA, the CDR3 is TGTGCCAGCAGCTTATTCGGACAGGGGGCAGGAGAGCAGTACTTC. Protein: CASSLFGQGAGEQYF.

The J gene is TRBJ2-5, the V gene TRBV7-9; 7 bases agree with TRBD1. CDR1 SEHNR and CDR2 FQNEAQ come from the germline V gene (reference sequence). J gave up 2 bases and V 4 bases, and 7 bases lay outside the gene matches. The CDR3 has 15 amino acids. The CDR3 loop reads CASSSPGTVQETQYF. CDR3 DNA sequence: TGTGCCAGCAGCTCTCCCGGGACAGTACAAGAGACCCAGTACTTC.

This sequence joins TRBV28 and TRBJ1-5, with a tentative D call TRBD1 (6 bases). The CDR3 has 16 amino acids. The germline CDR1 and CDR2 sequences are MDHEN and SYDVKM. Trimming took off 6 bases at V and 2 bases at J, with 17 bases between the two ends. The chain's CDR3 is CASRLGGAWGNQPQHF. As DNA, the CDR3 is TGTGCCAGCAGGCTCGGGGGGGCTTGGGGCAATCAGCCCCAGCATTTT.

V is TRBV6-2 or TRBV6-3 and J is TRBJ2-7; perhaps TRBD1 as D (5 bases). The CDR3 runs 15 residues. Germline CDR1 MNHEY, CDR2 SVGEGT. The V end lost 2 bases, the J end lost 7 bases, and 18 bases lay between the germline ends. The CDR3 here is CASSYQGPTKDEQYF. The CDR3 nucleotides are TGTGCCAGCAGTTACCAGGGCCCTACAAAAGATGAGCAGTACTTC.

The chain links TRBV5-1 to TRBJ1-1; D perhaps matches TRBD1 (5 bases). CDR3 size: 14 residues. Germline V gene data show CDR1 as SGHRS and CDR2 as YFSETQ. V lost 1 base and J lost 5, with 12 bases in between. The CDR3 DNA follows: TGCGCCAGCAGCTTGCCCGGGGGTTTAACTGAAGCTTTCTTT. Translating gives CASSLPGGLTEAFF.

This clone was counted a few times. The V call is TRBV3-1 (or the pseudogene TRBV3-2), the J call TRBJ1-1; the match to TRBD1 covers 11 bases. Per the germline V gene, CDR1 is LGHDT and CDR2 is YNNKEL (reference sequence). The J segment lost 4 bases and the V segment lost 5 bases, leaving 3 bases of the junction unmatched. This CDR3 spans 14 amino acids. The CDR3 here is CASSFGQGATEAFF. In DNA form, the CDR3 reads TGTGCCAGCAGCTTCGGACAGGGGGCCACTGAAGCTTTCTTT.

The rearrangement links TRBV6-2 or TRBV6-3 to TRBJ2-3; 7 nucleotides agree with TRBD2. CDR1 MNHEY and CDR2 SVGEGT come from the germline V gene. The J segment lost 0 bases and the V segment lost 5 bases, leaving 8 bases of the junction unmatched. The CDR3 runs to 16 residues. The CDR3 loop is CASSHLGSGSTDTQYF. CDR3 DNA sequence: TGTGCCAGCAGTCACCTGGGTAGCGGGAGCACAGATACGCAGTATTTT.

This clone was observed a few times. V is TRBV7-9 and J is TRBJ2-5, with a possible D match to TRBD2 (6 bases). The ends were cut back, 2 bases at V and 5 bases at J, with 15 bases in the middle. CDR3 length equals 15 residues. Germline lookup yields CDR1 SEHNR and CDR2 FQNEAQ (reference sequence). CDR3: CASSLLDGSGETQYF. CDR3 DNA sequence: TGTGCCAGCAGCTTACTTGACGGGAGCGGGGAGACCCAGTACTTC.

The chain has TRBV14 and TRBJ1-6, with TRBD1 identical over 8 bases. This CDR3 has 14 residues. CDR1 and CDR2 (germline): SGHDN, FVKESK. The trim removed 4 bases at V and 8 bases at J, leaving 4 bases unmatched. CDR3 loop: CASSPGTGYSPLHF. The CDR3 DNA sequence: TGTGCCAGCAGCCCCGGGACAGGATATTCACCCCTCCACTTT.

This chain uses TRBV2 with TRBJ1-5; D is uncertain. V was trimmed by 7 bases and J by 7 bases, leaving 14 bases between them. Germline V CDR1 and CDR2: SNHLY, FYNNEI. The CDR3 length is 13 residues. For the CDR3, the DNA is TGTGCCAGCAACGGAGGGCGCGGACAGCCCCAGCATTTT. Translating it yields CASNGGRGQPQHF. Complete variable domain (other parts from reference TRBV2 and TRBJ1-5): EPEVTQTPSHQVTQMGQEVILRCVPISNHLYFYWYRQILGQKVEFLVSFYNNEISEKSEIFDDQFSVERPDGSNFTLKIRSTKLEDSAMYFCASNGGRGQPQHFGDGTRLSIL.

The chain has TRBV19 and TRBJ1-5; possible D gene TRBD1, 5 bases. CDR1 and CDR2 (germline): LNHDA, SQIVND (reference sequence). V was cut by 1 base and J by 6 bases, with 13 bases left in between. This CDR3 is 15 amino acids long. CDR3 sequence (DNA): TGTGCCAGTAGTATAGGGCTCGGGGGTCGTCAGCCCCAGCATTTT. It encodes CASSIGLGGRQPQHF. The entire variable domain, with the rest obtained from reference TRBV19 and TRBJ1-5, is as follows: DGGITQSPKYLFRKEGQNVTLSCEQNLNHDAMYWYRQDPGQGLRLIYYSQIVNDFQKGDIAEGYSVSREKKESFPLTVTSAQKNPTAFYLCASSIGLGGRQPQHFGDGTRLSIL.

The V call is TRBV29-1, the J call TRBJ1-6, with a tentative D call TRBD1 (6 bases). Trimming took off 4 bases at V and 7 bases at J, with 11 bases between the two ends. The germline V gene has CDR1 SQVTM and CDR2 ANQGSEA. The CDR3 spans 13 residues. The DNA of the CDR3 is TGCAGCGTTGCACAGGGTTTGAATTCACCCCTCCACTTT. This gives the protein CSVAQGLNSPLHF.

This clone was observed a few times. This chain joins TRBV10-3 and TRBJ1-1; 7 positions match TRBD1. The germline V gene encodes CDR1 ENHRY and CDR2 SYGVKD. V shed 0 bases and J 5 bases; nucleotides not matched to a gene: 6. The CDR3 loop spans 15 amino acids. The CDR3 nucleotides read TGTGCCATCAGTGAGTCGACAGGGAGGTCGACTGAAGCTTTCTTT. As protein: CAISESTGRSTEAFF.

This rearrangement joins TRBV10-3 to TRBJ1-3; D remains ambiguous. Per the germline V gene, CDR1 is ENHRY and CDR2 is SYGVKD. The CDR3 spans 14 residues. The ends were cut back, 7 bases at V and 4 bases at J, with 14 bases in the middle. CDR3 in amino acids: CAITRTQLGNTIYF. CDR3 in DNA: TGTGCCATCACCCGCACCCAACTCGGAAACACCATATATTTT.

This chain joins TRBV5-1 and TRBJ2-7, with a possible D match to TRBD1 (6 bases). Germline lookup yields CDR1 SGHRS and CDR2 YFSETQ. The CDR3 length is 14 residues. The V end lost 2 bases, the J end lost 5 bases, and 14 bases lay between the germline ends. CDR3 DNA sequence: TGCGCCAGCAGCTTTGGGGACATAATCAACGAGCAGTACTTC. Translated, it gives CASSFGDIINEQYF. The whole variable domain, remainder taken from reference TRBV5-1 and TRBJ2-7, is KAGVTQTPRYLIKTRGQQVTLSCSPISGHRSVSWYQQTPGQGLQFLFEYFSETQRNKGNFPGRFSGRQFSNSRSEMNVSTLELGDSALYLCASSFGDIINEQYFGPGTRLTVT.

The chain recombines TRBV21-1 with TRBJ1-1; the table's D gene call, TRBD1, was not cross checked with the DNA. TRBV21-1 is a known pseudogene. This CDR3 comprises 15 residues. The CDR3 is CASSKVTGTNTEAFF. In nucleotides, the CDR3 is TGTGCCAGCAGCAAAGTGACAGGGACGAACACTGAAGCTTTCTTT.

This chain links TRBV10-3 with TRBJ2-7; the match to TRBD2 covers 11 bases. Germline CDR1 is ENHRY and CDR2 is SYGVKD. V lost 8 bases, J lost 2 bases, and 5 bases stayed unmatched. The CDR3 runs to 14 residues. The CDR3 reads CAIAPSGGPYEQYF. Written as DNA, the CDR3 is TGTGCCATCGCCCCTAGCGGGGGGCCCTACGAGCAGTACTTC.

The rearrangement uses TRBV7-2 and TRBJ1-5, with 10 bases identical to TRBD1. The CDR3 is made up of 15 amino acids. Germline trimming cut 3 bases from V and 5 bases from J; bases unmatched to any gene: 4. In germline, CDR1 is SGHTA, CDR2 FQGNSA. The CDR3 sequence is CASSFGGQGYQPQHF. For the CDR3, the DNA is TGTGCCAGCAGCTTTGGGGGACAGGGGTATCAGCCCCAGCATTTT.

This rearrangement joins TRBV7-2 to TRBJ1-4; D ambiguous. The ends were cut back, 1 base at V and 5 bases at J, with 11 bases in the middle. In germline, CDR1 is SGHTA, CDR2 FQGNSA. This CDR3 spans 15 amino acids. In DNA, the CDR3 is TGTGCCAGCAGCTTAGTCAAGAGCGCGAATGAAAAACTGTTTTTT. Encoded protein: CASSLVKSANEKLFF.

The DNA of the CDR3 is TGTGCCAGCAGCTGGGGGGACAGGGACACCGGGGAGCTGTTTTTT. Translated, it gives CASSWGDRDTGELFF. This chain connects TRBV5-5 to TRBJ2-2, with 9 bases matching TRBD1. V dropped 3 bases and J dropped 3; count of bases not matched to a gene: 3. The CDR3 is 15 amino acids. Germline V gene sequence: CDR1 SGHKS, CDR2 YYEKEE (reference sequence).

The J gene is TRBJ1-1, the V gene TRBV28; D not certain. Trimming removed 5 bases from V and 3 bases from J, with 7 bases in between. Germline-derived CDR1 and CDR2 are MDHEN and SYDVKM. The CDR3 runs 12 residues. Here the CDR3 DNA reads TGTGCCAGCAGTCAGATTGACACTGAAGCTTTCTTT. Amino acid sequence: CASSQIDTEAFF. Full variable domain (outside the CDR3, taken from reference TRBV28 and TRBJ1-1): DVKVTQSSRYLVKRTGEKVFLECVQDMDHENMFWYRQDPGLGLRLIYFSYDVKMKEKGDIPEGYSVSREKKERFSLILESASTNQTSMYLCASSQIDTEAFFGQGTRLTVV.

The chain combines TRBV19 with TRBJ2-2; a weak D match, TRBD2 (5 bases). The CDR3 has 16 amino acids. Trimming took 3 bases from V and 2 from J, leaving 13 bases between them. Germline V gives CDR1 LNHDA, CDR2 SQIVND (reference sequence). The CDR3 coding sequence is TGTGCCAGTAGTATGTCACAGAGACTAAACACCGGGGAGCTGTTTTTT. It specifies CASSMSQRLNTGELFF.

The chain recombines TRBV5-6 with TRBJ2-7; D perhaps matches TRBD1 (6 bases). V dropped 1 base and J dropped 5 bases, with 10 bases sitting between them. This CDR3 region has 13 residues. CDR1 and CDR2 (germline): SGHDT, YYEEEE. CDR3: CASSLKQGHEQYF. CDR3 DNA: TGTGCCAGCAGCTTGAAACAGGGCCACGAGCAGTACTTC.